The 28 T cell receptor beta chains in this list originate from one sample, sequenced in a study of blood T cells in healthy people across ages. Through a sample-barcoded 5' primer and a J-beta primer mix, a second PCR was run for about 6 to 11 cycles. TCRdb called the 5' RACE reads again in MiXCR, with one record for every CDR3 protein. The sample has 1.5 million or so distinct CDR3 sequences, around two fifths seen once. Material: blood. The receptors come from a woman aged 18 to 35 in good health.

This chain connects TRBV5-5 to TRBJ2-4; TRBD2 aligns across 12 bases. The V and J ends lost 4 bases and 7 bases, in that order; junction bases with no gene match: 6. The CDR3 covers 15 residues. Germline loops: CDR1 SGHKS, CDR2 YYEKEE (reference sequence). CDR3 loop: CASSPLAGGQNIQYF. The DNA for the CDR3 is TGTGCCAGCAGCCCCCTAGCGGGGGGGCAGAACATTCAGTACTTC.

The chain joins TRBV5-1 to TRBJ1-1; D perhaps matches TRBD1 (6 bases). Germline V gene sequence: CDR1 SGHRS, CDR2 YFSETQ. V lost 6 bases to trimming and J lost 2 bases, with 17 bases between them. The CDR3 runs 15 residues. The CDR3 DNA reads TGCGCCAGCAACCTCCTTTCGGGACAAAACACTGAAGCTTTCTTT. It codes for CASNLLSGQNTEAFF.

This chain connects TRBV6-5 to TRBJ2-3; 10 nucleotides align to TRBD2. CDR1 and CDR2 (germline): MNHEY, SVGAGI. The CDR3 length is 15 residues. J gave up 2 bases and V 4 bases, and 3 bases lay outside the gene matches. The CDR3 coding sequence is TGTGCCAGCAGTTTCACTAGCGGGGACACAGATACGCAGTATTTT. The encoded protein is CASSFTSGDTDTQYF.

This clonotype appeared many times. The chain links TRBV12-3 or TRBV12-4 to TRBJ1-5; D not resolved. This CDR3 comprises 14 residues. Trimming pared 1 base from V and 1 base from J, leaving 5 bases between. CDR3 region: CASSLGLSNQPQHF. The DNA of the CDR3 is TGTGCCAGCAGTTTAGGGTTGAGCAATCAGCCCCAGCATTTT.

The chain joins TRBV12-3 or TRBV12-4 to TRBJ2-1, with D uncertain. V was trimmed by 6 bases and J by 0 bases, leaving 15 bases between them. This CDR3 has 16 residues. In DNA, the CDR3 is TGTGCCAGCAGCAAGGGCGGTCAGAGCTCCTACAATGAGCAGTTCTTC. It encodes CASSKGGQSSYNEQFF.

This clonotype was seen more than once but under ten times. J is TRBJ2-1 and V is TRBV3-1; 7 bases are a match to TRBD2. Unmatched junction bases numbered 8, after V lost 0 bases and J lost 3 bases. The V gene's germline CDR1 is LGHDT and CDR2 YNNKEL (reference sequence). The CDR3 spans 17 residues. CDR3 protein: CASSQEGPGGLYNEQFF. CDR3 in DNA: TGTGCCAGCAGCCAAGAAGGGCCGGGAGGTCTCTACAATGAGCAGTTCTTC.

CDR3 sequence reads: CASSPSAGFSYNEQFF. CDR3 DNA: TGTGCCAGCAGCCCAAGTGCGGGGTTCTCCTACAATGAGCAGTTCTTC. The rearrangement links TRBV7-2 to TRBJ2-1, with a tentative D call TRBD2 (6 bases). The V end lost 5 bases, the J end lost 0 bases, and 14 bases lay between the germline ends. The CDR3 is made up of 16 amino acids. Germline V gives CDR1 SGHTA, CDR2 FQGNSA.

CDR3 nucleotides: TGCAGCGTTGAAGATGAAGGGTTGGCAAGTCAGCCCCAGCATTTT. It yields the protein CSVEDEGLASQPQHF. This rearrangement joins TRBV29-1 to TRBJ1-5; no definite D call. The CDR3 is 15 residues long. Germline CDR1 is SQVTM and CDR2 is ANQGSEA. The V gene lost 0 bases and the J gene lost 6 bases, with 15 bases spanning the gap.

The rearrangement uses TRBV7-9 and TRBJ2-7; perhaps TRBD1 as D (7 bases). The CDR3 loop spans 16 amino acids. Trimming shortened V by 5 bases and J by 0 bases, and 17 bases separated the two germline ends. Germline V CDR1 and CDR2: SEHNR, FQNEAQ (reference sequence). This CDR3 reads CASSGRQGLSSYEQYF. The CDR3 region has the DNA TGTGCCAGCAGCGGGAGACAGGGACTTAGCTCCTACGAGCAGTACTTC. The complete variable domain, with remaining parts taken from reference TRBV7-9 and TRBJ2-7, reads DTGVSQNPRHKITKRGQNVTFRCDPISEHNRLYWYRQTLGQGPEFLTYFQNEAQLEKSRLLSDRFSAERPKGSFSTLEIQRTEQGDSAMYLCASSGRQGLSSYEQYFGPGTRLTVT.

The chain is built from TRBV12-3 or TRBV12-4 and TRBJ2-5, with D tentatively TRBD1 or TRBD2 (5 bases each). The germline V and J ends were trimmed by 3 bases and 11 bases, with 25 bases remaining between them. The CDR3 totals 16 residues. The CDR3 loop reads CASSFGTVGILGEQYF. As DNA, the CDR3 is TGTGCCAGCAGTTTTGGAACAGTGGGGATTTTAGGGGAGCAGTACTTC.

The rearrangement links TRBV24-1 to TRBJ2-5; 11 bases are shared with TRBD2. Germline values: CDR1 KGHDR, CDR2 SFDVKD. The CDR3 runs 16 residues. The V gene end was trimmed by 0 bases and the J gene end by 4 bases; junction bases not matched to a gene: 3. CDR3 sequence reads: CATSDLVAGGRETQYF. In nucleotides, the CDR3 is TGTGCCACCAGTGATTTGGTAGCGGGGGGGCGAGAGACCCAGTACTTC.

The genes are TRBV7-3 and TRBJ2-5, with TRBD2 matching over 7 bases. The CDR3 totals 14 residues. Germline V gives CDR1 SGHTA, CDR2 FQGTGA. With 3 bases clipped from V and 9 bases from J, the junction kept 10 bases outside the gene matches. In nucleotides, the CDR3 is TGTGCCAGCAGCTTCGGACTAGTCGCGGCGCCCCAGTACTTC. This translates into CASSFGLVAAPQYF. Full variable domain (remainder filled in from reference TRBV7-3 and TRBJ2-5): GAGVSQTPSNKVTEKGKYVELRCDPISGHTALYWYRQSLGQGPEFLIYFQGTGAADDSGLPNDRFFAVRPEGSVSTLKIQRTERGDSAVYLCASSFGLVAAPQYFGPGTRLLVL.

This clonotype was found a few times. The gene calls are TRBV20-1 and TRBJ2-7; 8 bases fit TRBD2. Germline CDR1 reads DFQATT; CDR2 reads SNEGSKA (reference sequence). The CDR3 is made up of 16 amino acids. Trimming cost V 5 bases and J 1 base; bases outside gene matches: 13. The CDR3 is CSAVAPSLAGSYEQYF. CDR3 nucleotide sequence: TGCAGTGCTGTCGCCCCGAGTCTAGCGGGTTCCTACGAGCAGTACTTC.

Note on this clonotype: At one end, the junction sequence differs from germline, possibly due to a read error. This chain connects TRBV29-1 to TRBJ2-1; 10 positions match TRBD2. Germline V gene sequence: CDR1 SQVTM, CDR2 ANQGSEA. CDR3 size: 16 residues. In DNA form, the CDR3 reads TGCAACGTTGGGGCCCCTAGCGGGAGCTCCTACAATGAGCAGTTCTTC. This codes for CNVGAPSGSSYNEQFF.

The chain joins TRBV6-5 to TRBJ1-1, with unresolved D. There are 14 residues in the CDR3. V was pared by 2 bases and J by 5 bases, with 12 bases between. Germline V gene lookup returns CDR1 MNHEY and CDR2 SVGAGI. CDR3 sequence (DNA): TGTGCCAGCAGTTACCGCCTCGGAAGGACTGAAGCTTTCTTT. Amino acids: CASSYRLGRTEAFF.

This clonotype was observed a handful of times. A read error may explain this, as a much larger clone is one base away. The chain is built from TRBV5-1 and TRBJ1-2; D not certain. The CDR3 is 11 residues long. Germline loops: CDR1 SGHRS, CDR2 YFSETQ. The CDR3 protein is CASSSLYGHTF. The CDR3 DNA reads as TGCGCCAGCAGCTCTCTTTATGGCCACACCTTC.

This chain links TRBV24-1 with TRBJ2-1; D remains ambiguous. The J call is uncertain, as TRBJ2-7 better fits the DNA end. CDR1 KGHDR and CDR2 SFDVKD come from the germline V gene. The CDR3 contains 13 residues. The CDR3 is CATSEQSYNEQYF. CDR3 nucleotide sequence: TGTGCCACCAGTGAACAGAGTTACAATGAGCAGTACTTC.

The chain employs TRBV9 and TRBJ2-4; D perhaps matches TRBD2 (6 bases). From germline, CDR1 is SGDLS and CDR2 YYNGEE. This CDR3 is 17 amino acids long. Trimming took 4 bases from V and 13 from J, leaving 30 bases between them. CDR3 sequence reads: CASSSNLGGGGSREQYF. For the CDR3, the DNA is TGTGCCAGCAGCTCAAACCTCGGGGGTGGGGGATCTCGGGAGCAGTACTTC.

The chain employs TRBV6-4 and TRBJ2-1; D perhaps matches TRBD2 (5 bases). The CDR3 spans 15 residues. The V end was cut by 0 bases, the J end by 6 bases, with 12 bases between. Germline assignment: CDR1 MRHNA and CDR2 SNTAGT. DNA for the CDR3: TGTGCCAGCAGTGACTCGGCCGGGGTGGGCAATGAGCAGTTCTTC. Translated, it gives CASSDSAGVGNEQFF.

This clonotype was recorded a few times. The V gene is TRBV7-2, the J gene TRBJ2-1, with 10 bases aligning to TRBD2. V was pared by 7 bases and J by 7 bases, with 7 bases of the junction left unmatched. The CDR3 has 14 amino acids. CDR1 and CDR2 from the germline V gene are SGHTA and FQGNSA. The CDR3 is CASTPGTSVNEQFF. Written as DNA, the CDR3 is TGTGCCAGCACCCCAGGGACTAGCGTAAATGAGCAGTTCTTC.

The chain recombines TRBV6-1 with TRBJ2-1; possibly TRBD1 for D (6 bases). The CDR3 length is 13 residues. Germline V CDR1 and CDR2: MNHNS, SASEGT. Trimming shortened V by 5 bases and J by 10 bases, and 15 bases separated the two germline ends. The CDR3 DNA reads as TGTGCCAGCAGTCAACCCGGGACATTCGAGCAGTTCTTC. This encodes CASSQPGTFEQFF.

This clonotype has more than one count but fewer than ten. V usage is TRBV20-1 and J usage is TRBJ1-5, with no clear D. The CDR3 contains 11 residues. Trimming took 6 bases from V and 4 from J, leaving 7 bases between them. Germline loops: CDR1 DFQATT, CDR2 SNEGSKA (reference sequence). CDR3 in amino acids: CSATGNQPQHF. The CDR3 DNA sequence: TGCAGTGCCACCGGGAATCAGCCCCAGCATTTT.

The genes are TRBV29-1 and TRBJ1-4; TRBD1 matches 9 bases. V gave up 4 bases and J gave up 3 bases; unmatched junction bases: 3. The CDR3 loop spans 14 amino acids. Germline lookup yields CDR1 SQVTM and CDR2 ANQGSEA. The CDR3 sequence is CSVAGQGSNEKLFF. In DNA form, the CDR3 reads TGCAGCGTTGCCGGACAGGGGTCTAATGAAAAACTGTTTTTT. Supplemented by reference TRBV29-1 and TRBJ1-4, the full variable domain reads SAVISQKPSRDICQRGTSLTIQCQVDSQVTMMFWYRQQPGQSLTLIATANQGSEATYESGFVIDKFPISRPNLTFSTLTVSNMSPEDSSIYLCSVAGQGSNEKLFFGSGTQLSVL.

CDR3 loop: CASSPQENHGYTF. CDR3 coding DNA: TGTGCCAGCTCACCACAGGAGAACCATGGCTACACCTTC. The chain has TRBV18 and TRBJ1-2; D not certain. Germline assignment: CDR1 KGHSH and CDR2 LQKENI. Trimming shortened V by 1 base and J by 6 bases, and 9 bases separated the two germline ends. The CDR3 runs to 13 residues.

This clonotype has more than one count but fewer than ten. CDR3 in DNA: TGTGCCAGCAGCCCACAGACAGATAATTCACCCCTCCACTTT. Its translation: CASSPQTDNSPLHF. The rearrangement uses TRBV6-6 and TRBJ1-6, with a tentative D call TRBD1 (5 bases). This CDR3 is built from 14 residues. Germline CDR1 is MNHNY and CDR2 is SVGAGI (reference sequence). V was cut by 6 bases and J by 5 bases, with 11 bases left in between.

Only a few counts were recorded for this clonotype. The chain couples TRBV6-6 to TRBJ2-7; tentatively, D is TRBD2 (6 bases). The CDR3 runs 13 residues. From germline, CDR1 is MNHNY and CDR2 SVGAGI (reference sequence). V shed 7 bases and J shed 3 bases, with 13 bases lying between them. The CDR3 loop is CASTGLINYEQYF. The DNA of the CDR3 is TGTGCCAGCACGGGACTTATAAACTACGAGCAGTACTTC.

The chain recombines TRBV20-1 with TRBJ2-5; 9 bases agree with TRBD2. The DNA matches TRBJ2-7 better at its end, which makes the J call doubtful. The germline CDR1 and CDR2 sequences are DFQATT and SNEGSKA (reference sequence). This CDR3 comprises 14 residues. CDR3 in amino acids: CSASTGREGHEQYF. DNA for the CDR3: TGCAGTGCCTCGACGGGGCGGGAGGGCCACGAGCAGTACTTC.

The V and J genes are TRBV11-2 and TRBJ2-3; 12 bases are a match to TRBD1. The ends lost 3 bases at V and 0 bases at J; junction bases unmatched: 7. CDR3 length equals 18 residues. The germline gives CDR1 SGHAT, CDR2 FQNNGV. CDR3: CASSLRDRGRLSTDTQYF. DNA of the CDR3: TGTGCCAGCAGCTTGCGGGACAGGGGGCGATTGAGCACAGATACGCAGTATTTT.